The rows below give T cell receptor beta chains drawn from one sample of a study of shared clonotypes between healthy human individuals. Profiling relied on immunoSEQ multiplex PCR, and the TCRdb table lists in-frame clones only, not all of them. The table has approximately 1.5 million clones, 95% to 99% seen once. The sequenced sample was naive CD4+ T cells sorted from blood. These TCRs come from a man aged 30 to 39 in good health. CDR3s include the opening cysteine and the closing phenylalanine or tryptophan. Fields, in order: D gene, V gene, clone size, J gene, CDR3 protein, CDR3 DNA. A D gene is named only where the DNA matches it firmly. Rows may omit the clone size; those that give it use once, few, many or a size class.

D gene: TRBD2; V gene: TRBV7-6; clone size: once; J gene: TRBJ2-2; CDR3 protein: CASSLGTSGSMGELFF; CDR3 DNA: TGTGCCAGCAGCTTAGGGACTAGCGGGAGCATGGGGGAGCTGTTTTTT
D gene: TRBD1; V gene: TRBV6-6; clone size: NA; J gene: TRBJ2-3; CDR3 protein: CASSRQGGGQYF; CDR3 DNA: TGTGCCAGCAGCCGACAGGGGGGAGGGCAGTATTTT
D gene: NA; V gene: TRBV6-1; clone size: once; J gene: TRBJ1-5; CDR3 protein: CASSDYRVGQPQHF; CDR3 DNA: TGTGCCAGCAGTGATTACAGGGTCGGACAGCCCCAGCATTTT
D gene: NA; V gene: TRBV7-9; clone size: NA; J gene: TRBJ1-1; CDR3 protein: CASSSYRERDTEAFF; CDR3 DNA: TGTGCCAGCAGCTCCTACCGGGAGAGGGACACTGAAGCTTTCTTT
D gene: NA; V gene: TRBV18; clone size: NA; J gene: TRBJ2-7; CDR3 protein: CASSPPSSLEQYF; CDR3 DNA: TGTGCCAGCTCACCCCCTAGCTCCCTCGAGCAGTACTTC
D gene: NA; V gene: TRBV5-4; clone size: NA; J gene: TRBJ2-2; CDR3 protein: CASSLVPANTGELFF; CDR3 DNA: TGTGCCAGCAGCTTGGTCCCCGCGAACACCGGGGAGCTGTTTTTT
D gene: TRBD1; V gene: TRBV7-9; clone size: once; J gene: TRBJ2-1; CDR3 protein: CASSSRDRLYNEQFF; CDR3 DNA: TGTGCCAGCAGTTCAAGGGACAGGCTCTACAATGAGCAGTTCTTC
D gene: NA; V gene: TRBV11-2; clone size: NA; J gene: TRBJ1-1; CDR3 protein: CASSLGPPPNTEAFF; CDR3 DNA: TGTGCCAGCAGCTTGGGACCCCCTCCGAACACTGAAGCTTTCTTT
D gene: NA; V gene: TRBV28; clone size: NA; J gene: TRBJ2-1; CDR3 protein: CASSKAGTHNEQFF; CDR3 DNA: TGTGCCAGCAGTAAAGCCGGGACGCACAATGAGCAGTTCTTC
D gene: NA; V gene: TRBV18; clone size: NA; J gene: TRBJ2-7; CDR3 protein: CASSLTTGPPGGEQYF; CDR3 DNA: TGTGCCAGCTCACTGACTACAGGTCCCCCCGGCGGCGAGCAGTACTTC
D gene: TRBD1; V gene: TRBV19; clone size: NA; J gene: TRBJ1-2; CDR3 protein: CASSERRTGFSYTF; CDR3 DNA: TGTGCCAGTAGTGAACGAAGGACAGGTTTTAGCTACACCTTC
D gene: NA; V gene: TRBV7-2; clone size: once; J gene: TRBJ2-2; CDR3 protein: CASSLGVAGELFF; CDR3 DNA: TGTGCCAGCAGCCTGGGGGTAGCCGGGGAGCTGTTTTTT
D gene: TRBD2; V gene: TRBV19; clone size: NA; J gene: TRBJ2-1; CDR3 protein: CASSIREGLSDEQFF; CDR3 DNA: TGTGCCAGTAGTATCCGGGAGGGCCTCTCGGATGAGCAGTTCTTC
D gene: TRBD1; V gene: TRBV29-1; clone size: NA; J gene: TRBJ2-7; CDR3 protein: CSVGDSKAYEQYF; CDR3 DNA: TGCAGCGTTGGGGACAGCAAAGCCTACGAGCAGTACTTC
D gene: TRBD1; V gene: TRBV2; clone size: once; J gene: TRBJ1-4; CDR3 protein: CASTGTVTNEKLFF; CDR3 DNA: TGTGCCAGCACGGGGACAGTCACTAATGAAAAACTGTTTTTT
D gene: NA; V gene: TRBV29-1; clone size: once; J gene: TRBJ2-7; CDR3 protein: CSVLSSSYEQYF; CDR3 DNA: TGCAGCGTCTTAAGTAGCTCCTACGAGCAGTACTTC
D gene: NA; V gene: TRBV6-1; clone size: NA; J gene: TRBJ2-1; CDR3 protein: CASRKSSYNEQFF; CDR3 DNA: TGTGCCAGCAGGAAGAGCTCCTACAATGAGCAGTTCTTC
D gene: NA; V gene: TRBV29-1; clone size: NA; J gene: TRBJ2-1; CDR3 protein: CSVGRRLDNEQFF; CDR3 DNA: TGCAGCGTTGGCAGGCGTCTCGACAATGAGCAGTTCTTC
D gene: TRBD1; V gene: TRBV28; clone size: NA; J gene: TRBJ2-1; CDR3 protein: CASYGQGSIHEQFF; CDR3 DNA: TGTGCCAGCTACGGACAGGGATCCATCCATGAGCAGTTCTTC
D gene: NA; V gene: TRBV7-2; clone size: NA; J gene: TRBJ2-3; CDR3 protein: CASSSRGSRDTQYF; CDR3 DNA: TGTGCCAGCAGCTCTAGAGGGAGTCGGGATACGCAGTATTTT
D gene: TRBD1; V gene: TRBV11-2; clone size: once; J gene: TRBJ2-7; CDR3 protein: CASSPIRGLGGEQYF; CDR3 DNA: TGTGCCAGCAGCCCCATAAGGGGGCTCGGAGGCGAGCAGTACTTC
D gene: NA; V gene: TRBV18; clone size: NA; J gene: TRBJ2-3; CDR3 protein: CASTRDRSTDTQYF; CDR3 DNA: TGTGCCAGCACCCGGGACCGAAGCACAGATACGCAGTATTTT
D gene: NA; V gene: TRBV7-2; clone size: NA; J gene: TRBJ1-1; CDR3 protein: CASSLDGGTEAFF; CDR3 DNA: TGTGCCAGCAGCTTGGATGGGGGCACTGAAGCTTTCTTT
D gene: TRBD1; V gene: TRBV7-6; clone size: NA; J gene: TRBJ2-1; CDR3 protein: CASSGLTGNEQFF; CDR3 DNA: TGTGCCAGCAGCGGCCTGACAGGGAATGAGCAGTTCTTC
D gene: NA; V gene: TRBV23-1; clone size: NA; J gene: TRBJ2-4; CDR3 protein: CASSPPKGVAKNIQYF; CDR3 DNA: TGCGCCAGCAGTCCCCCCAAGGGGGTAGCCAAAAACATTCAGTACTTC
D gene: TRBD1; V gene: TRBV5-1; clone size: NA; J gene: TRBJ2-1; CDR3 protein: CASSSQGTGRYNEQFF; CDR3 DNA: TGCGCCAGCAGCTCACAAGGGACAGGCCGATACAATGAGCAGTTCTTC
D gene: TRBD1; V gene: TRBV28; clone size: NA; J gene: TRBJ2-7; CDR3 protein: CASSTHGTGGFEQYF; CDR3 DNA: TGTGCCAGCAGTACCCACGGGACAGGGGGCTTCGAGCAGTACTTC
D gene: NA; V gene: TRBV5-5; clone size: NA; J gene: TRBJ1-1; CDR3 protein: CASSPVGGHFMNTEAFF; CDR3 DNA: TGTGCCAGCAGCCCCGTGGGGGGACATTTCATGAACACTGAAGCTTTCTTT
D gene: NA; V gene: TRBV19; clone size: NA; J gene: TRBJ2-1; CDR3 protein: CASSKAGGYNEQFF; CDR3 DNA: TGTGCCAGTAGTAAGGCAGGGGGGTACAATGAGCAGTTCTTC
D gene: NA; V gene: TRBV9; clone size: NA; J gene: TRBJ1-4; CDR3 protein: CASSVGQGNEKLFF; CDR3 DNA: TGTGCCAGCAGCGTAGGTCAGGGGAATGAAAAACTGTTTTTT
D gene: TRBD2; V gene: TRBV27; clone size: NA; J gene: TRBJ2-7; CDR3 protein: CASSQGLSGLAGDRYAEQYF; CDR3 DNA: TGTGCCAGCAGTCAGGGTCTTTCGGGACTAGCGGGAGACCGATACGCAGAGCAGTACTTC
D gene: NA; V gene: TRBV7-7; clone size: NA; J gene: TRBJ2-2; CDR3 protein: CASSLARRAQSTGELFF; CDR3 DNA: TGTGCCAGCAGCTTAGCGCGAAGGGCCCAGTCCACCGGGGAGCTGTTTTTT
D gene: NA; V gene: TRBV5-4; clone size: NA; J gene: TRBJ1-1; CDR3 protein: CASSAGQNTEAFF; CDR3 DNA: TGTGCCAGCAGCGCGGGACAGAACACTGAAGCTTTCTTT
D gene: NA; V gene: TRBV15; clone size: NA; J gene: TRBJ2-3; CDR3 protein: CATSRKRGGGTDTQYF; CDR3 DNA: TGTGCCACCAGCAGAAAGAGAGGGGGGGGCACAGATACGCAGTATTTT
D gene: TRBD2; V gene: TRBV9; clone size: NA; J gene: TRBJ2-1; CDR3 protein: CASSAGGVLNEQFF; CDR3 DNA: TGTGCCAGCAGCGCCGGGGGGGTACTCAATGAGCAGTTCTTC
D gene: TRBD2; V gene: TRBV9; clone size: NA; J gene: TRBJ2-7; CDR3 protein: CASSVEGRESYEQYF; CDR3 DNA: TGTGCCAGCAGCGTAGAGGGGCGGGAGTCCTACGAGCAGTACTTC
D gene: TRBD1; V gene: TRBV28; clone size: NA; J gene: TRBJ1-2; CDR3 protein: CASSALGRGLYGYTF; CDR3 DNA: TGTGCCAGCAGTGCCCTGGGCAGGGGGCTCTATGGCTACACCTTC
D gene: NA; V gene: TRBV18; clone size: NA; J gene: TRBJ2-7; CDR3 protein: CASSPLQGRVYEQYF; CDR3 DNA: TGTGCCAGCTCACCCCTCCAGGGACGAGTTTACGAGCAGTACTTC
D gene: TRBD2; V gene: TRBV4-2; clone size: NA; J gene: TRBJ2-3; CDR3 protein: CASSQVTSGSFRTDTQYF; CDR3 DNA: TGTGCCAGCAGCCAAGTGACTAGCGGGAGCTTCCGCACAGATACGCAGTATTTT
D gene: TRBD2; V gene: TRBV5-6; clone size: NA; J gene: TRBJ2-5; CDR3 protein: CASSPGTSGSHPETQYF; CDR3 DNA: TGTGCCAGCAGCCCCGGGACTAGCGGGAGTCACCCAGAGACCCAGTACTTC
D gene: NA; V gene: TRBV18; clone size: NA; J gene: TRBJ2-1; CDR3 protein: CASSPEGYNEQFF; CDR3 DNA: TGTGCCAGCTCACCAGAGGGGTACAATGAGCAGTTCTTC
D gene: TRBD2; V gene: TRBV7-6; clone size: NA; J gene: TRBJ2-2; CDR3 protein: CASSPPGLAGPGELFF; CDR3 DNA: TGTGCCAGCAGCCCCCCGGGACTAGCGGGACCCGGGGAGCTGTTTTTT
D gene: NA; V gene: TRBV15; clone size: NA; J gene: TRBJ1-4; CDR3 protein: CATSSWDTPTNEKLFF; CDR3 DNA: TGTGCCACCAGCAGTTGGGACACCCCAACTAATGAAAAACTGTTTTTT
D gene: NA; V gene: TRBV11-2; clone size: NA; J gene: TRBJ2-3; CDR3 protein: CASSRAPGDTQYF; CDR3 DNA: TGTGCCAGCAGCCGAGCACCGGGAGATACGCAGTATTTT
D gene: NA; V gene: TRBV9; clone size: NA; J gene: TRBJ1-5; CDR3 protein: CASSVGGGAQPQHF; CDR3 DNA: TGTGCCAGCAGCGTAGGGGGGGGTGCTCAGCCCCAGCATTTT
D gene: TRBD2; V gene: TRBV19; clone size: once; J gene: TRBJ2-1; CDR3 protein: CASSRTSGDNEQFF; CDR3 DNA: TGTGCCAGTAGCCGGACTAGCGGGGACAATGAGCAGTTCTTC
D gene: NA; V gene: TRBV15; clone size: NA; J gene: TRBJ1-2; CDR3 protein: CATSRDEGHGYTF; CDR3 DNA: TGTGCCACCAGCAGAGATGAGGGGCACGGCTACACCTTC
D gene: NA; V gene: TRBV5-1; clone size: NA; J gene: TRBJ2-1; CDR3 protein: CASSLRTGGHEQFF; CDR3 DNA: TGCGCCAGCAGCTTGCGGACCGGAGGTCATGAGCAGTTCTTC
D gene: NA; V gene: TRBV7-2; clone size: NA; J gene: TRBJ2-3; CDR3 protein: CASSSSYDTQYF; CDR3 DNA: TGTGCCAGCAGCTCCAGCTATGATACGCAGTATTTT
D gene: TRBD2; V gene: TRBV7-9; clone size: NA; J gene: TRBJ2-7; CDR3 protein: CASSLGLAGVSGEQYF; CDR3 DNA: TGTGCCAGCAGCTTGGGACTAGCGGGAGTTTCCGGCGAGCAGTACTTC
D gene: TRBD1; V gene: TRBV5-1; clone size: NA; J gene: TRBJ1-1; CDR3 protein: CASSLHGQAIMNTEAFF; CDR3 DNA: TGCGCCAGCAGCTTGCACGGACAGGCGATCATGAACACTGAAGCTTTCTTT
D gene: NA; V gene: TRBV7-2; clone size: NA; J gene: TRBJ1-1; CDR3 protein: CASSPRVNTEAFF; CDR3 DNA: TGTGCCAGCAGCCCCAGGGTGAACACTGAAGCTTTCTTT
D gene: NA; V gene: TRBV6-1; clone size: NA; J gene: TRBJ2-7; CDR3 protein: CASSVSWYEQYF; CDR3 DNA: TGTGCCAGCAGTGTCTCTTGGTACGAGCAGTACTTC
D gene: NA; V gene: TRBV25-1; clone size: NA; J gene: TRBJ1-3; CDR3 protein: CASSGFRSSGNTIYF; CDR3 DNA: TGTGCCAGCAGTGGTTTCCGGAGCTCTGGAAACACCATATATTTT
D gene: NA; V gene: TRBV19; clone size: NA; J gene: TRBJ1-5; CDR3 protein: CASSNVGTRGQPQHF; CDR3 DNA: TGTGCCAGTAGTAATGTCGGGACAAGGGGTCAGCCCCAGCATTTT
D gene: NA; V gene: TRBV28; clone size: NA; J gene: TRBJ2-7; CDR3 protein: CASSFSWGSFYEQYF; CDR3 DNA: TGTGCCAGCAGTTTCAGCTGGGGCAGCTTTTACGAGCAGTACTTC
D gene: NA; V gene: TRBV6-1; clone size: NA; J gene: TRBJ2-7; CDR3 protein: CASSDHRLRYEQYF; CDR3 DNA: TGTGCCAGCAGTGACCACAGGCTCAGGTACGAGCAGTACTTC
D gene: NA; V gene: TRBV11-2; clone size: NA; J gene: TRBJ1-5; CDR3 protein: CASSLIGSNQPQHF; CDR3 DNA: TGTGCCAGCAGCTTAATAGGGAGCAATCAGCCCCAGCATTTT
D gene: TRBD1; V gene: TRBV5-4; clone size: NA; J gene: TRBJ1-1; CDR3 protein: CASSPSRNRGRNTEAFF; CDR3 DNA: TGTGCCAGCAGCCCGTCCAGGAACAGGGGGCGGAACACTGAAGCTTTCTTT
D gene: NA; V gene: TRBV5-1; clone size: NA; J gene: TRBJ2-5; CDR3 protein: CASSLRRGTSQETQYF; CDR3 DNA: TGCGCCAGCAGCTTGCGCCGCGGAACGTCCCAAGAGACCCAGTACTTC